Included here is one T cell receptor (beta chain) sequence, with context. Its antigen is as yet unknown. The record originates from a study of T-cell memory formation after mild COVID-19. Study as a whole: The TCR clusters were mostly specific to one donor.

Overall study results and limits: SARS-CoV-2 specificity of second-wave clones peaking day 37 was unconfirmed. A second wave expanding day 15 to 37 was CD4+-biased; contracting clones were balanced.

TCRdb ran MiXCR on the 5' RACE reads and lists one entry per CDR3 protein. In the table there are some 48,000 distinct CDR3 sequences, 25% to 35% of which are singletons. V was pared by 2 bases and J by 2 bases, with 7 bases between. CDR3 length: 14 amino acids. The germline CDR1 and CDR2 sequences are MNHNY and SVGAGI (reference sequence). This TCR derives from a man aged 18 to 30 who had mild COVID-19 (a few samples of this study predate the infection). Cell type and time point are not known. The sequenced sample was PBMCs or a T cell subset sorted from them (not recorded which). The J gene is TRBJ1-3, the V gene TRBV6-6; D ambiguous. The CDR3: CASSYVATGNTIYF. The DNA of the CDR3 is TGTGCCAGCAGTTACGTCGCTACTGGAAACACCATATATTTT.